This T cell receptor (beta chain) came from a study of blood T cell repertoires in COVID-19. In the authors' methods: Reference gene primer amplification yielded estimated nucleated cell counts. Repertoires were generated with immunoSEQ multiplex PCR, while TCRdb's copy carries only in-frame clones and drops some. The D gene and trimming were derived from the DNA, and the V and J assignments and clone size from that table. Seen here are 100,000 to 110,000 clones, more than 85% observed once, and the top ten hold around 7.2%. With V trimmed by 5 bases and J by 0 bases, 16 bases remained unmatched. The CDR3 consists of 19 residues. Germline V gives CDR1 SGHTA, CDR2 FQGNSA.

V usage is TRBV7-2 and J usage is TRBJ2-3, with 8 bases lining up with TRBD2. The sequenced sample consisted of peripheral blood. The receptor was derived from a man aged 25 to 40 in a cohort sampled during active COVID-19. CDR3 loop: CASSKRTSRANTSTDTQYF. CDR3 sequence (DNA): TGTGCCAGCAGCAAGCGGACTAGCAGGGCCAATACTAGCACAGATACGCAGTATTTT.